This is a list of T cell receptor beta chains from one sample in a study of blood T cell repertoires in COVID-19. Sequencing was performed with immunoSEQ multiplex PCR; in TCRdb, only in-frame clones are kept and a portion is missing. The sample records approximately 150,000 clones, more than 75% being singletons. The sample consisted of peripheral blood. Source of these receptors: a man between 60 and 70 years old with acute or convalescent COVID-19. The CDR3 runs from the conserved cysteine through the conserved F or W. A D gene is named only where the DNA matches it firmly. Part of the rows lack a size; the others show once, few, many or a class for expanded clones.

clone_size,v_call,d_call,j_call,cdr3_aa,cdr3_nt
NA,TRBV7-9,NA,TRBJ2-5,CASSSLSGAVGTQYF,TGTGCCAGCAGCTCCTTGTCTGGAGCTGTAGGGACCCAGTACTTC
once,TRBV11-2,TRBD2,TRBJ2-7,CASTLAGGYEQYF,TGTGCCAGCACGCTAGCGGGAGGTTACGAGCAGTACTTC
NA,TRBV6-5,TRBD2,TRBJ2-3,CASSHPLAGEDTQYF,TGTGCCAGCAGTCACCCGTTGGCGGGAGAAGATACGCAGTATTTT
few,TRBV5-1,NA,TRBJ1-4,CASRLGAGEEKLFF,TGCGCCAGCAGACTTGGAGCAGGGGAGGAAAAACTGTTTTTT
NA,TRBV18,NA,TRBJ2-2,CASSPPQAGELFF,TGTGCCAGCTCACCACCTCAGGCCGGGGAGCTGTTTTTT
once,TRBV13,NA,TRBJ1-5,CASSLGGQPQHF,TGTGCCAGCAGCCTTGGAGGTCAGCCCCAGCATTTT
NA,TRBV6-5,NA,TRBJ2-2,CASRPGGLGELFF,TGTGCCAGTAGACCCGGGGGGCTCGGGGAGCTGTTTTTT
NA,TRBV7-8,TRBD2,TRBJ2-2,CASGLAGVTGELFF,TGTGCCAGCGGCCTAGCGGGAGTCACCGGGGAGCTGTTTTTT
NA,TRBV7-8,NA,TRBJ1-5,CASSLGPGGLSNQPQHF,TGTGCCAGCAGCTTGGGGCCCGGGGGGCTCAGCAATCAGCCCCAGCATTTT
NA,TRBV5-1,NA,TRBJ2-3,CASSVAADTQYF,TGCGCCAGCAGCGTTGCGGCGGATACGCAGTATTTT
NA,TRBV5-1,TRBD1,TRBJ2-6,CATNPGGAGANVLTF,TGCGCCACTAACCCAGGGGGCGCTGGGGCCAACGTCCTGACTTTC